The 3 T cell receptor beta chains below all came from one sample that was sequenced in a study of a mutant IDH1 vaccine in newly diagnosed glioma. These receptors' antigens are unknown. Indicated time point: week 23, last vaccination. A single vaccine dose contained 300 ug of mutant IDH1 20-mer peptide, and topical imiquimod was used with it. Using immunoSEQ multiplex PCR, the repertoire was profiled, and TCRdb retains in-frame clones only, with some absent. The table lists 30,000 to 40,000 clones, roughly 80% of them singletons. The source was PBMCs, collected from a glioma patient whose treatment included an IDH1 peptide vaccine. These TCRs come from a man aged 35 to 55 with glioma.

In DNA form, the CDR3 reads TGTGCCTGGAGTGTAGGGCAGGGGAATTCACCCCTCCACTTT. Residues: CAWSVGQGNSPLHF. The genes are TRBV30 and TRBJ1-6; a possible D gene is TRBD1 (6 bases). The CDR3 totals 14 residues. Germline CDR1 is GTSNPN and CDR2 is SVGIG (reference sequence). V lost 0 bases, J lost 7 bases, and 10 bases lay in between.

The V gene is TRBV7-2, the J gene TRBJ1-1; a possible D gene is TRBD1 (6 bases). Looked up from germline, CDR1 is SGHTA and CDR2 is FQGNSA. With 1 base removed from V and 4 bases from J, the gap between germline ends came to 16 bases. The CDR3 is 16 residues long. DNA of the CDR3: TGTGCCAGCAGCTTAGATATGAGGGGGGCGAGCACTGAAGCTTTCTTT. It encodes CASSLDMRGASTEAFF.

This chain joins TRBV4-1 and TRBJ1-6; TRBD1 aligns across 7 bases. Germline lookup yields CDR1 MGHRA and CDR2 YSYEKL. The CDR3 extends over 15 amino acids. After removal of 3 bases from V and 8 bases from J, the junction contained 7 bases not matched to a gene. In DNA form, the CDR3 reads TGCGCCAGCAGCCAGAGTTCGGACAGGTATTCACCCCTCCACTTT. This codes for CASSQSSDRYSPLHF.